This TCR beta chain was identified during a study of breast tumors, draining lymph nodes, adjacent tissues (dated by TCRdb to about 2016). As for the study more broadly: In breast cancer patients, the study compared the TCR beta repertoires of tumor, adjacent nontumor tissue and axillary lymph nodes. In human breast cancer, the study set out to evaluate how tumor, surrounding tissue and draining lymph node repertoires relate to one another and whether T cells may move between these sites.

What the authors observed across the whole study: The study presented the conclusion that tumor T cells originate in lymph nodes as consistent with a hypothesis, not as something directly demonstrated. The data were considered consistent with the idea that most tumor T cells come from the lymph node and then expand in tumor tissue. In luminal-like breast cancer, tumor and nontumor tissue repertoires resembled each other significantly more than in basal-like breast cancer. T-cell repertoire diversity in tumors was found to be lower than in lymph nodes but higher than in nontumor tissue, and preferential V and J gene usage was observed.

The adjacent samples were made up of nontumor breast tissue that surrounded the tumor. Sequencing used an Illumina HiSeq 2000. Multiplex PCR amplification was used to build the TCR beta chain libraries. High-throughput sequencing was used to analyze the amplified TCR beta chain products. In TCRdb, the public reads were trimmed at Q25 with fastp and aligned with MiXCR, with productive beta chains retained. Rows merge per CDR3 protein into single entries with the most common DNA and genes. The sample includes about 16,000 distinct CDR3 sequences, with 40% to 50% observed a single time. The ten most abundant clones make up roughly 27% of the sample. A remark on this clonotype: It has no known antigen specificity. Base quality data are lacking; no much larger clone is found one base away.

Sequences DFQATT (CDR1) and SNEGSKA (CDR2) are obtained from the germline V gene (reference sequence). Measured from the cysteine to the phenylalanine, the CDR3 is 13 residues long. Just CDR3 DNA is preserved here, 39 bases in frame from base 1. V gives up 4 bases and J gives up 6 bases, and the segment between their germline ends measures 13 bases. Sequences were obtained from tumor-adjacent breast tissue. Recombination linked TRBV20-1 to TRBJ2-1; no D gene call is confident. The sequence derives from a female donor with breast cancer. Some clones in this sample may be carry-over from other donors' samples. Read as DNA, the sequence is TGCAGTGCTATAGGGCCCCTACCCAATGAGCAGTTCTTC. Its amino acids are CSAIGPLPNEQFF.